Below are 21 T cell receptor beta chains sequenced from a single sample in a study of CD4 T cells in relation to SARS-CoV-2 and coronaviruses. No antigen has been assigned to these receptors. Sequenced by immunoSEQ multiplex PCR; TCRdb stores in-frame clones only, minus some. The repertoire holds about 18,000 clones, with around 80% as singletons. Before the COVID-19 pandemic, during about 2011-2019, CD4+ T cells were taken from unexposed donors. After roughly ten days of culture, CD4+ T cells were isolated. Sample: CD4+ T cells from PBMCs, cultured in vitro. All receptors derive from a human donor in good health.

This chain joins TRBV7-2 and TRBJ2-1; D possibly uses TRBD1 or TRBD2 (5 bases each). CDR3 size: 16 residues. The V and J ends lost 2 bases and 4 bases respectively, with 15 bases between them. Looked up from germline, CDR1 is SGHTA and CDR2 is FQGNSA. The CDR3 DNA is TGTGCCAGCAGCTTATCCGTGGGGGAGTTATACAATGAGCAGTTCTTC. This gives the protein CASSLSVGELYNEQFF.

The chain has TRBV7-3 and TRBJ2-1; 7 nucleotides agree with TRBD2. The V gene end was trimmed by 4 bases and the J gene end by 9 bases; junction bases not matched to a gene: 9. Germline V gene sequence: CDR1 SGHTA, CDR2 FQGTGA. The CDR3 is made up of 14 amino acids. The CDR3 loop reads CASSSGGLAAEQFF. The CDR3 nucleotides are TGTGCCAGCAGCTCAGGAGGGCTAGCGGCTGAGCAGTTCTTC. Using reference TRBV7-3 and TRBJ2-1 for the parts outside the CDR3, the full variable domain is GAGVSQTPSNKVTEKGKYVELRCDPISGHTALYWYRQSLGQGPEFLIYFQGTGAADDSGLPNDRFFAVRPEGSVSTLKIQRTERGDSAVYLCASSSGGLAAEQFFGPGTRLTVL.

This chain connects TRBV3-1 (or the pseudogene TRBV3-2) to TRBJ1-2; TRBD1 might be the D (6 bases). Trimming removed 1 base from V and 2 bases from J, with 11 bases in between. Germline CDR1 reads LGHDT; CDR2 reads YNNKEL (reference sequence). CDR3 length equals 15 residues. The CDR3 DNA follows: TGTGCCAGCAGCCAAGCTGGGGGGCGGAACTATGGCTACACCTTC. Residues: CASSQAGGRNYGYTF.

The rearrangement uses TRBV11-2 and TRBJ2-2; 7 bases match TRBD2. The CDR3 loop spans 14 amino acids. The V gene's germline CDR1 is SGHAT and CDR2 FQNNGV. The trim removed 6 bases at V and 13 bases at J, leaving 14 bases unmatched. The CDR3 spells CASSYNRGDGWLFF. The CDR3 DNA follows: TGTGCCAGCAGTTACAATCGGGGGGACGGTTGGCTGTTTTTT.

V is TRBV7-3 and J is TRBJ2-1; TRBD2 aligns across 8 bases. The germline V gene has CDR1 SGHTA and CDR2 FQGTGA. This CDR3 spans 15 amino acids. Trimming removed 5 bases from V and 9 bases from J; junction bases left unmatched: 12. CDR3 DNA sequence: TGTGCCAGCAGCACCTCGGGGGGGCCGAGGGGTGAGCAGTTCTTC. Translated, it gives CASSTSGGPRGEQFF.

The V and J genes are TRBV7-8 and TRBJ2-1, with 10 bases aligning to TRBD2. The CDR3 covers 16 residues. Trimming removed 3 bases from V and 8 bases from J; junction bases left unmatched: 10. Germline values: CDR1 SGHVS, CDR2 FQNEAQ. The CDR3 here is CASSFGGLAGAYEQFF. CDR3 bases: TGTGCCAGCAGCTTCGGGGGGCTAGCGGGAGCCTATGAGCAGTTCTTC.

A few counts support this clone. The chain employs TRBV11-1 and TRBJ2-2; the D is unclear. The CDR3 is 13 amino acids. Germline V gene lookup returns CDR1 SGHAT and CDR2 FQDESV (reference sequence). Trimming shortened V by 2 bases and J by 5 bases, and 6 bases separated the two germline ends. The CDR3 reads CASSLSETGELFF. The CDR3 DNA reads TGTGCCAGCAGCTTATCAGAGACCGGGGAGCTGTTTTTT.

This chain's CDR3 is CASSPPGDHWSYGYTF. CDR3 DNA: TGTGCCAGCTCACCACCCGGGGATCATTGGTCCTATGGCTACACCTTC. J is TRBJ1-2 and V is TRBV18; D gene unclear. From germline, CDR1 is KGHSH and CDR2 LQKENI. V lost 0 bases and J lost 4, with 15 bases in between. CDR3 length: 16 residues.

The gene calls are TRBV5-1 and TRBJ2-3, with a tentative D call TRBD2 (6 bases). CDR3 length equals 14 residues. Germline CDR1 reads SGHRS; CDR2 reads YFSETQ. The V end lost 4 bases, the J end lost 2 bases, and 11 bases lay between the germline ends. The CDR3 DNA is TGCGCCAGCAGCCTCGGGACTCCCACAGATACGCAGTATTTT. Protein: CASSLGTPTDTQYF.

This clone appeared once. CDR3 sequence (DNA): TGTGCCAGCAGCCAAGCCTTCTATGGCTACACCTTC. This translates into CASSQAFYGYTF. J is TRBJ1-2 and V is TRBV14; no definite D call. Trimming stripped 1 base from V and 4 bases from J, with 4 bases between. CDR3 size: 12 residues. Germline loops: CDR1 SGHDN, CDR2 FVKESK.

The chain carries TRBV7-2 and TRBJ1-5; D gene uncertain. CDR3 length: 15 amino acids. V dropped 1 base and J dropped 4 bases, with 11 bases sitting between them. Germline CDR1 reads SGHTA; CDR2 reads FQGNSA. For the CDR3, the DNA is TGTGCCAGCAGCTTAGGAGGTTGGCAGAATCAGCCCCAGCATTTT. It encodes CASSLGGWQNQPQHF.

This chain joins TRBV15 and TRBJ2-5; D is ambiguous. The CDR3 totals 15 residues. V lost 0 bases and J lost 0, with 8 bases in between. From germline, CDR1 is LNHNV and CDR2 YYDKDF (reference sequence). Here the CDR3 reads CATSRDEVNQETQYF. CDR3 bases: TGTGCCACCAGCAGAGATGAGGTCAACCAAGAGACCCAGTACTTC.

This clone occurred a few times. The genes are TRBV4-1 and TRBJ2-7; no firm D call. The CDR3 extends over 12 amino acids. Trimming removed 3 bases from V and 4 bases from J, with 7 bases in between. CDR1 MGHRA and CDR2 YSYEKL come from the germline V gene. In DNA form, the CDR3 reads TGCGCCAGCAGCCAGACGGGTTACGAGCAGTACTTC. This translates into CASSQTGYEQYF.

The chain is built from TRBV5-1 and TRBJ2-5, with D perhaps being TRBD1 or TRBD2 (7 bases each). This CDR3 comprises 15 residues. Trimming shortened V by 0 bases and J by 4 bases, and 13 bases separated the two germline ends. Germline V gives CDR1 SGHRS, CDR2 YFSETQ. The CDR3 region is CASSLARGGRETQYF. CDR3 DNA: TGCGCCAGCAGCTTGGCCAGGGGGGGAAGAGAGACCCAGTACTTC.

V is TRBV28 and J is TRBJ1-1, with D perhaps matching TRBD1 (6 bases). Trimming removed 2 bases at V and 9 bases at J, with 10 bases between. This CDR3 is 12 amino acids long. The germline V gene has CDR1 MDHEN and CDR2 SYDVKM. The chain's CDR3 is CASSLETGKAFF. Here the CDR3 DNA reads TGTGCCAGCAGTTTAGAAACAGGGAAAGCTTTCTTT.

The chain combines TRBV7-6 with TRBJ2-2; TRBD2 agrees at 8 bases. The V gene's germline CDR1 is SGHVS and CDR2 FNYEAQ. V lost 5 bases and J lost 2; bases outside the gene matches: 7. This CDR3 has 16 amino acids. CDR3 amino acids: CASSITSGVNTGELFF. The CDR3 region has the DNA TGTGCCAGCAGCATAACTAGCGGAGTTAACACCGGGGAGCTGTTTTTT.

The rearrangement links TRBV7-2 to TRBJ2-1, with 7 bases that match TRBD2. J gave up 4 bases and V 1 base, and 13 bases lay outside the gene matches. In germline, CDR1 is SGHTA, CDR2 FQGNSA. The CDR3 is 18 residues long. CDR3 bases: TGTGCCAGCAGCTTAGGTTTTTTGGTTAGCGGGCTGTACAATGAGCAGTTCTTC. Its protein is CASSLGFLVSGLYNEQFF.

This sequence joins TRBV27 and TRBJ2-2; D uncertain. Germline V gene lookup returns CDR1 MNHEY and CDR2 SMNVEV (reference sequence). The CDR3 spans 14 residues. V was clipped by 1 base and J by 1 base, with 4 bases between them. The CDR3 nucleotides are TGTGCCAGCAGTTTATTACAGAACACCGGGGAGCTGTTTTTT. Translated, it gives CASSLLQNTGELFF.

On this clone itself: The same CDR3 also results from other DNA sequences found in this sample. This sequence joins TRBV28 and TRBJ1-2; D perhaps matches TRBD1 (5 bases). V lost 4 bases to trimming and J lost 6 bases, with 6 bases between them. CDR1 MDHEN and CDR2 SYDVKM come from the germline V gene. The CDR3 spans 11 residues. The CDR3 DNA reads TGTGCCAGCAGTTGGGGGGATGGCTACACCTTC. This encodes CASSWGDGYTF.

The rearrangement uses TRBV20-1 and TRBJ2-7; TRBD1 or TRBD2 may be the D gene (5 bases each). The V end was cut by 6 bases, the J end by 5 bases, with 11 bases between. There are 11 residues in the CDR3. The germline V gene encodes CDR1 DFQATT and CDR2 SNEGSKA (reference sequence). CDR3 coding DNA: TGCAGTGCCCTCGGGGACCACGAGCAGTACTTC. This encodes CSALGDHEQYF.

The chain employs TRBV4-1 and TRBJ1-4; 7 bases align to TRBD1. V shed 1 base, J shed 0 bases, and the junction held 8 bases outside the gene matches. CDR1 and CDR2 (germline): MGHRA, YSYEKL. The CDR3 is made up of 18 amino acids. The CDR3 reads CASSQVGRGATTNEKLFF. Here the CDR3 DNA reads TGCGCCAGCAGCCAAGTCGGCAGGGGGGCGACAACTAATGAAAAACTGTTTTTT.